This TCR beta chain was retrieved from a study of cytomegalovirus exposure and HLA in healthy donors. The CDR3 contains 18 residues. Trimming cost V 6 bases and J 7 bases; bases outside gene matches: 18. The germline V gene encodes CDR1 MDHEN and CDR2 SYDVKM. With 60 Vbeta and 13 Jbeta primers, the PCR was carried out. Libraries were prepared by immunoSEQ multiplex PCR; TCRdb keeps only in-frame clonotypes and omits some of them. The repertoire holds 100,000 or so clones, with 77% as singletons. The study's findings and limits: Later, an analysis found that common viral pathogens appeared to be linked with several of the most significant clusters. HLA allele associations emerged for roughly 17,000 TCR beta sequences in a later analysis, at 0.05 false discovery rate. Many donors shared some public TCRs, even though most TCR sequences were rare.

A remark on this clone: Antigen specificity is unknown.

What was sequenced was PBMCs. This chain connects TRBV28 to TRBJ1-5; 10 nucleotides agree with TRBD1. The sequence derives from a man aged 35 to 55 in good health and CMV-seropositive. CDR3 sequence: CASRETRDRGSSRQPQHF. CDR3 bases: TGTGCCAGCAGAGAAACGAGGGACAGGGGCTCATCACGGCAGCCCCAGCATTTT.